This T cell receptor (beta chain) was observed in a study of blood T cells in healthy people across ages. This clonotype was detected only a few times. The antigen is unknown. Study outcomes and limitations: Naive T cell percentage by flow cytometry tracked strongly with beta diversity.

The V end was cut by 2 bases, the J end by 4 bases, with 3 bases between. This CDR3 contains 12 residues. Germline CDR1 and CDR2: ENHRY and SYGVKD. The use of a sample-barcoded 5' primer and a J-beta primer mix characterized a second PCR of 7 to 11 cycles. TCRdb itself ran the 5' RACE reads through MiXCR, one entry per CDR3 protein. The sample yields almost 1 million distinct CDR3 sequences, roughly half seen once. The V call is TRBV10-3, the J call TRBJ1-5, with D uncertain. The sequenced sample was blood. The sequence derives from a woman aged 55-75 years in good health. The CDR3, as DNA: TGTGCCATCAGTGAGGGGAATCAGCCCCAGCATTTT. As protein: CAISEGNQPQHF.